The 30 T cell receptor beta chains in this list originate from one sample, sequenced in a study of cytomegalovirus exposure and HLA in healthy donors (dated by TCRdb to 2016 to 2017). The library was built by means of the immunoSEQ multiplex PCR assay. For the multiplex PCR, a mixture combining 60 forward primers for TCR Vbeta segments and 13 reverse primers for TCR Jbeta segments was used. TCRdb obtained this table from immuneACCESS and retained in-frame rearrangements with V and J assigned. These tables miss some clones; where compared with another copy, unresolved V genes account for less than half of the shortfall, and the remainder is unexplained. In all, the sample holds some 170,000 clones, and roughly 85% of those were seen once. Of the sample, 5% to 7% is held by the ten largest clones. Sequencing was performed on PBMCs. Source of these receptors: a man aged 40-50 years in good health and CMV-seropositive.

The V call is TRBV25-1, the J call TRBJ2-3; maybe TRBD2 (6 bases). Per the germline V gene, CDR1 is MGHDK and CDR2 is SYGVNS. The CDR3 has 15 amino acids. Trimming took off 8 bases at V and 4 bases at J, with 19 bases between the two ends. This chain's CDR3 is CASPRDSPGADTQYF. CDR3 in DNA: TGTGCCAGCCCCCGGGACTCCCCCGGCGCAGATACGCAGTATTTT.

V gene TRBV5-1 combines with J gene TRBJ1-2; TRBD1 might be the D (5 bases). Germline V gene data show CDR1 as SGHRS and CDR2 as YFSETQ. This CDR3 contains 14 residues. V was trimmed by 5 bases and J by 8 bases, leaving 19 bases between them. CDR3 nucleotide sequence: TGCGCCAGCAGTCTCGGGGGATACTTAGTGGGCTACACCTTC. It codes for CASSLGGYLVGYTF.

The chain recombines TRBV21-1 with TRBJ2-2; no check of the table's D call, TRBD1, against the DNA was made. TRBV21-1 is deemed a pseudogene. CDR3 length: 17 residues. The CDR3 loop reads CASSRQSGTGTTGELFF. CDR3 coding DNA: TGTGCCAGCAGCAGGCAGTCCGGGACAGGGACCACCGGGGAGCTGTTTTTT.

For the CDR3, the DNA is TGCGCCAGCAGCCAAAAGAAGTTCGAGGCCGGGACAGGCACTTCGCAGGCCCCGTTCTTC. This translates into CASSQKKFEAGTGTSQAPFF. This chain uses TRBV4-1 with TRBJ2-1; 8 bases are shared with TRBD1. The V and J ends lost 2 bases and 15 bases, in that order; junction bases with no gene match: 30. This CDR3 spans 20 amino acids. The germline V gene encodes CDR1 MGHRA and CDR2 YSYEKL.

DNA of the CDR3: TGTGCCAGCAGAACCACCGCTAGCGGGAGTGACGAGCAGTACTTC. Translated: CASRTTASGSDEQYF. This chain joins TRBV6-6 and TRBJ2-7; TRBD2 matches at 10 bases. V gave up 6 bases and J gave up 5 bases; unmatched junction bases: 10. There are 15 residues in the CDR3. Germline V gene lookup returns CDR1 MNHNY and CDR2 SVGAGI (reference sequence).

The chain has TRBV4-1 and TRBJ1-2; 8 bases fit TRBD1. This CDR3 spans 14 amino acids. The junction had 5 bases not matched to a gene; V was cut back by 3 bases and J by 5 bases. The germline V gene has CDR1 MGHRA and CDR2 YSYEKL. CDR3 nucleotide sequence: TGCGCCAGCAGCCACGGGACAGGCCCATATGGCTACACCTTC. Residues: CASSHGTGPYGYTF.

The genes are TRBV5-4 and TRBJ2-1, with 11 bases matching TRBD2. Germline assignment: CDR1 SGHNT and CDR2 YYREEE (reference sequence). The V gene end was trimmed by 4 bases and the J gene end by 3 bases; junction bases not matched to a gene: 3. The CDR3 is 15 amino acids. Here the CDR3 DNA reads TGTGCCAGCAGCGAGGGACTAGCGGTCTACAATGAGCAGTTCTTC. It encodes CASSEGLAVYNEQFF.

J is TRBJ2-7 and V is TRBV5-1, with a weak D call TRBD1 (5 bases). This CDR3 contains 16 residues. CDR1 SGHRS and CDR2 YFSETQ come from the germline V gene. V was trimmed by 0 bases and J by 4 bases, leaving 17 bases between them. The CDR3 loop is CASSLASPDSPYEQYF. The CDR3 region has the DNA TGCGCCAGCAGCTTGGCCAGTCCTGACAGTCCTTACGAGCAGTACTTC. Using reference TRBV5-1 and TRBJ2-7 for the parts outside the CDR3, the full variable domain is KAGVTQTPRYLIKTRGQQVTLSCSPISGHRSVSWYQQTPGQGLQFLFEYFSETQRNKGNFPGRFSGRQFSNSRSEMNVSTLELGDSALYLCASSLASPDSPYEQYFGPGTRLTVT.

The chain combines TRBV20-1 with TRBJ2-5; 7 bases are shared with TRBD2. This CDR3 comprises 11 residues. The J segment lost 9 bases and the V segment lost 6 bases, leaving 7 bases of the junction unmatched. Germline V lookup: CDR1 DFQATT, CDR2 SNEGSKA (reference sequence). CDR3 nucleotides: TGCAGTGCAGAAGCGGGGAGTCCCCAGTACTTC. Amino acid sequence: CSAEAGSPQYF.

CDR3 bases: TGCGCCAGCAGCCTGACAGGGGCTGAAAAACTGTTTTTT. Translating it yields CASSLTGAEKLFF. The chain uses TRBV5-1 and TRBJ1-4, with 8 bases aligning to TRBD1. There are 13 residues in the CDR3. With V trimmed by 4 bases and J by 7 bases, 3 bases remained unmatched. CDR1 and CDR2 (germline): SGHRS, YFSETQ.

As concerns this clone: This CDR3 is also generated by other DNA sequences in the sample. V is TRBV5-4 and J is TRBJ2-2, with D maybe TRBD1 (8 bases). The CDR3 is 17 residues long. V was shortened by 4 bases and J by 0 bases, with 16 bases between the two germline ends. Germline V gene data show CDR1 as SGHNT and CDR2 as YYREEE (reference sequence). The CDR3 DNA is TGTGCCAGCAGCCGTGGACAGGGAGGGACGAACACCGGGGAGCTGTTTTTT. Translating it yields CASSRGQGGTNTGELFF.

The chain carries TRBV10-2 and TRBJ1-5, with a possible D match to TRBD1 (5 bases). V was shortened by 5 bases and J by 1 base, with 12 bases between the two germline ends. The CDR3 extends over 15 amino acids. Germline V gene sequence: CDR1 WSHSY, CDR2 SAAADI. CDR3 residues: CASSWGGGSNQPQHF. In DNA form, the CDR3 reads TGCGCCAGCAGTTGGGGGGGAGGCAGCAATCAGCCCCAGCATTTT.

This CDR3 reads CASSLLGAASYNEQFF. DNA for the CDR3: TGTGCCAGCAGTTTGCTGGGAGCGGCCTCCTACAATGAGCAGTTCTTC. The V gene is TRBV27, the J gene TRBJ2-1, with D maybe TRBD2 (5 bases). Looked up from germline, CDR1 is MNHEY and CDR2 is SMNVEV (reference sequence). The ends were cut back, 3 bases at V and 0 bases at J, with 12 bases in the middle. CDR3 length: 16 amino acids.

This clone was counted only a few times. The rearrangement joins TRBV27 to TRBJ2-2; the match to TRBD2 covers 7 bases. CDR1 is MNHEY, CDR2 SMNVEV, per germline (reference sequence). The CDR3 has 15 amino acids. Germline trimming cut 1 base from V and 7 bases from J; bases unmatched to any gene: 6. The CDR3 spells CASSLLTSNRGELFF. In nucleotides, the CDR3 is TGTGCCAGCAGTTTATTGACTAGCAACCGCGGGGAGCTGTTTTTT.

The chain recombines TRBV11-1 with TRBJ2-5, with 11 nucleotides matching TRBD1. The ends lost 7 bases at V and 5 bases at J; junction bases unmatched: 12. The CDR3 is 16 residues long. Per germline, CDR1 SGHAT and CDR2 FQDESV (reference sequence). CDR3 sequence: CASTPLSGQGVETQYF. The DNA of the CDR3 is TGTGCCAGCACCCCACTGTCGGGACAGGGGGTTGAGACCCAGTACTTC.

The V call is TRBV9, the J call TRBJ2-3, with TRBD2 identical over 14 bases. This CDR3 comprises 16 residues. Germline V gene sequence: CDR1 SGDLS, CDR2 YYNGEE. The J segment lost 3 bases and the V segment lost 3 bases, leaving 3 bases of the junction unmatched. The CDR3 sequence is CASSGRTSGGTDTQYF. The CDR3 DNA is TGTGCCAGCAGCGGACGGACTAGCGGGGGGACAGATACGCAGTATTTT.

This clone was found once. In this CDR3 the conserved last residue, phenylalanine or tryptophan, is missing, so a read error is likely. V is TRBV5-4 and J is TRBJ1-2, with D perhaps matching TRBD1 (6 bases). V lost 3 bases, J lost 4 bases, and 16 bases lay in between. CDR1 is SGHNT and CDR2 is YYREEE in the germline V gene (reference sequence). The CDR3 is made up of 15 amino acids. The CDR3 region is CASSSPSDSLYGYTL. The CDR3 coding sequence is TGTGCCAGCAGCTCTCCGTCGGACAGTCTCTATGGCTACACCCTC.

The J gene is TRBJ2-2, the V gene TRBV6-5, with 7 positions matching TRBD1. The CDR3 consists of 14 residues. V trimming: 5 bases; J trimming: 7 bases; junction bases outside the gene matches: 7. Germline loops: CDR1 MNHEY, CDR2 SVGAGI. CDR3 nucleotides: TGTGCCAGCAGTGACAGGGAGAGGCACGGGGAGCTGTTTTTT. This codes for CASSDRERHGELFF.

This clone turned up a few times. The chain joins TRBV5-1 to TRBJ2-1, with 11 bases fitting TRBD1. Looked up from germline, CDR1 is SGHRS and CDR2 is YFSETQ. Trimming cost V 5 bases and J 10 bases; bases outside gene matches: 14. This CDR3 is built from 16 residues. The CDR3 reads CASRRDPGQGVFEQFF. As DNA, the CDR3 is TGCGCCAGCAGACGTGATCCGGGACAGGGGGTATTCGAGCAGTTCTTC.

The chain carries TRBV27 and TRBJ1-1, with D possibly matching TRBD1 (6 bases). The CDR3 is 14 amino acids. Germline CDR1 and CDR2: MNHEY and SMNVEV (reference sequence). V dropped 5 bases and J dropped 0 bases, with 10 bases sitting between them. The CDR3 bases are TGTGCCAGCAGTACCGGACAGATGAACACTGAAGCTTTCTTT. Translation gives CASSTGQMNTEAFF.

The chain employs TRBV12-5 and TRBJ1-3; 10 bases agree with TRBD1. The germline CDR1 and CDR2 sequences are LGHNT and FRNRAP. This CDR3 spans 14 amino acids. The junction had 7 bases not matched to a gene; V was cut back by 6 bases and J by 8 bases. The CDR3 reads CASGPGQGIHTIYF. The CDR3, as DNA: TGTGCTAGTGGCCCGGGACAGGGGATCCACACCATATATTTT.

The chain links TRBV6-1 to TRBJ1-2, with D uncertain. Germline values: CDR1 MNHNS, CDR2 SASEGT. There are 15 residues in the CDR3. The ends were cut back, 3 bases at V and 4 bases at J, with 15 bases in the middle. The CDR3 loop is CASSDLNGVSYGYTF. Written as DNA, the CDR3 is TGTGCCAGCAGTGATCTCAACGGGGTTTCCTATGGCTACACCTTC.

The chain uses TRBV28 and TRBJ2-7, with D possibly matching TRBD2 (6 bases). Germline assignment: CDR1 MDHEN and CDR2 SYDVKM. V lost 2 bases, J lost 6 bases, and 14 bases lay in between. CDR3 length: 14 amino acids. The CDR3 DNA follows: TGTGCCAGCAGTTTAAACGGCCGCGGGGCCGAGCAGTACTTC. Translating it yields CASSLNGRGAEQYF.

The CDR3 loop reads CASSGGTGHHYGYTF. The CDR3 nucleotides are TGTGCCAGCAGTGGGGGGACAGGGCATCACTATGGCTACACCTTC. J is TRBJ1-2 and V is TRBV6-1, with TRBD1 matching over 9 bases. The CDR3 is 15 amino acids. Germline loops: CDR1 MNHNS, CDR2 SASEGT. J was trimmed by 3 bases and V by 4 bases; bases with no gene match: 6.

The chain couples TRBV6-6 to TRBJ2-2, with a tentative D call TRBD2 (5 bases). CDR3 length equals 13 residues. Trimming removed 5 bases at V and 7 bases at J, with 11 bases between. The germline V gene encodes CDR1 MNHNY and CDR2 SVGAGI (reference sequence). The DNA of the CDR3 is TGTGCCAGCAGTCTCGAGAGGGTCGGGGAGCTGTTTTTT. This codes for CASSLERVGELFF.

This clone was recorded only once. CDR3 loop: CASSKPGLGAWEQFF. CDR3 DNA sequence: TGCGCCAGCAGCAAACCGGGACTAGGGGCCTGGGAGCAGTTCTTC. This chain uses TRBV5-1 with TRBJ2-1; TRBD2 agrees at 8 bases. The CDR3 is 15 residues long. Trimming at V came to 4 bases and at J to 10 bases, leaving 13 bases not matched to a gene. CDR1 is SGHRS, CDR2 YFSETQ, per germline.

This clone was counted a few times. The J gene is TRBJ2-3, the V gene TRBV19; possible D gene TRBD2, 6 bases. V lost 5 bases and J lost 0, with 15 bases in between. CDR3 length: 16 amino acids. Germline V lookup: CDR1 LNHDA, CDR2 SQIVND (reference sequence). The CDR3 nucleotides are TGTGCCAGTAGTCTCCGGGGTAGCGGTAGCACAGATACGCAGTATTTT. Its protein product is CASSLRGSGSTDTQYF.

The rearrangement links TRBV11-3 to TRBJ2-3; weak D call: TRBD1 (7 bases). CDR1 is SGHNT and CDR2 is YENEEA in the germline V gene. The CDR3 spans 16 residues. V was clipped by 4 bases and J by 6 bases, with 20 bases between them. DNA of the CDR3: TGTGCCAGCAGCTCCCAGGGGGGAGGAGGAGGGGATACGCAGTATTTT. Amino acid sequence: CASSSQGGGGGDTQYF. Complete variable domain (other parts from reference TRBV11-3 and TRBJ2-3): EAGVVQSPRYKIIEKKQPVAFWCNPISGHNTLYWYLQNLGQGPELLIRYENEEAVDDSQLPKDRFSAERLKGVDSTLKIQPAELGDSAVYLCASSSQGGGGGDTQYFGPGTRLTVL.

The rearrangement uses TRBV2 and TRBJ1-2; D unclear. Trimming took off 4 bases at V and 8 bases at J, with 8 bases between the two ends. CDR3 length: 11 amino acids. CDR1 is SNHLY and CDR2 is FYNNEI in the germline V gene. The CDR3 region has the DNA TGTGCCAGCAGTGGGGAGTACGGCTACACCTTC. This encodes CASSGEYGYTF.

The chain has TRBV11-2 and TRBJ1-6; tentative D call: TRBD1 (5 bases). Trimming cost V 5 bases and J 5 bases, with 13 bases left between them. The germline V gene has CDR1 SGHAT and CDR2 FQNNGV. The CDR3 is 15 amino acids. In DNA, the CDR3 is TGTGCCAGCAGCGCTCCGGGACTGGATAATTCACCCCTCCACTTT. This codes for CASSAPGLDNSPLHF.